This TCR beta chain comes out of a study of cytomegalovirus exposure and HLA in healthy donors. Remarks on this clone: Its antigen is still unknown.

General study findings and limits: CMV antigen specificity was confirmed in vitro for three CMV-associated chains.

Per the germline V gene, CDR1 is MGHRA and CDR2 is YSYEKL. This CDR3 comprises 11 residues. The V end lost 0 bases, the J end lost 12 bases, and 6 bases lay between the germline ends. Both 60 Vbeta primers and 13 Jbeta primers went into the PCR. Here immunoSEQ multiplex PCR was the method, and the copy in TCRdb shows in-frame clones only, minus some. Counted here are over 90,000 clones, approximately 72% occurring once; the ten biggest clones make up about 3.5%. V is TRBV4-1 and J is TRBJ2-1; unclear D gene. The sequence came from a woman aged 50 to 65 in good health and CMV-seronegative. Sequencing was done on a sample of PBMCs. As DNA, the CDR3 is TGCGCCAGCAGCCAAGAGGGCCCGCAGTTCTTC. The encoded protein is CASSQEGPQFF.